The rows below give T cell receptor beta chains drawn from one sample of a study of blood T cell repertoires in COVID-19. Data came from immunoSEQ multiplex PCR; TCRdb stores just in-frame clones and leaves some out. The sample lists roughly 220,000 clones, around three quarters occurring once. Material: peripheral blood. These receptors originate from a woman in her seventies with acute or convalescent COVID-19. Each CDR3 is given with its conserved first and last residue. A D gene is named only where the DNA matches it firmly. Clone size is given for some rows only: seen once, a few or many times, or a class if the clone is expanded.

clone size | J gene | D gene | V gene | CDR3 protein | CDR3 DNA
. | TRBJ2-1 | TRBD2 | TRBV6-5 | CASSSRLAGGKNEQFF | TGTGCCAGCAGTTCGAGACTAGCGGGAGGGAAGAATGAGCAGTTCTTC
. | TRBJ1-1 | TRBD1 | TRBV6-1 | CASSETDRGSNTEAFF | TGTGCCAGCAGTGAAACCGACAGGGGTTCGAACACTGAAGCTTTCTTT
. | TRBJ2-7 | . | TRBV12-3/TRBV12-4 | CASSLVSGEQYF | TGTGCCAGCAGTTTGGTTTCGGGCGAGCAGTACTTC
. | TRBJ2-1 | TRBD2 | TRBV11-2 | CASSLDHRMTSGRANEQFF | TGTGCCAGCAGCTTAGACCACCGGATGACTAGCGGGAGGGCCAATGAGCAGTTCTTC
. | TRBJ2-7 | TRBD2 | TRBV24-1 | CATSDPREGSYEQYF | TGTGCCACCAGTGATCCGAGGGAGGGGTCCTACGAGCAGTACTTC
. | TRBJ2-5 | . | TRBV2 | CASRTLRQEETQYF | TGTGCCAGCAGGACATTAAGACAGGAAGAGACCCAGTACTTC
once | TRBJ2-7 | TRBD2 | TRBV3-1/TRBV3-2 | CASSRPTSGGTYEQYF | TGTGCCAGCAGCAGACCTACTAGCGGAGGGACCTACGAGCAGTACTTC
. | TRBJ1-3 | TRBD1 | TRBV11-2 | CASSGQGAQGGNTIYF | TGTGCCAGCAGTGGACAGGGGGCGCAGGGTGGAAACACCATATATTTT
. | TRBJ1-5 | . | TRBV3-1/TRBV3-2 | CASSQDDRDRPQHF | TGTGCCAGCAGCCAAGATGACAGAGATCGGCCCCAGCATTTT
. | TRBJ2-1 | . | TRBV21-1 | CASSKIKRQTTFNEQFF | TGTGCCAGCAGCAAAATAAAAAGGCAGACTACGTTCAATGAGCAGTTCTTC